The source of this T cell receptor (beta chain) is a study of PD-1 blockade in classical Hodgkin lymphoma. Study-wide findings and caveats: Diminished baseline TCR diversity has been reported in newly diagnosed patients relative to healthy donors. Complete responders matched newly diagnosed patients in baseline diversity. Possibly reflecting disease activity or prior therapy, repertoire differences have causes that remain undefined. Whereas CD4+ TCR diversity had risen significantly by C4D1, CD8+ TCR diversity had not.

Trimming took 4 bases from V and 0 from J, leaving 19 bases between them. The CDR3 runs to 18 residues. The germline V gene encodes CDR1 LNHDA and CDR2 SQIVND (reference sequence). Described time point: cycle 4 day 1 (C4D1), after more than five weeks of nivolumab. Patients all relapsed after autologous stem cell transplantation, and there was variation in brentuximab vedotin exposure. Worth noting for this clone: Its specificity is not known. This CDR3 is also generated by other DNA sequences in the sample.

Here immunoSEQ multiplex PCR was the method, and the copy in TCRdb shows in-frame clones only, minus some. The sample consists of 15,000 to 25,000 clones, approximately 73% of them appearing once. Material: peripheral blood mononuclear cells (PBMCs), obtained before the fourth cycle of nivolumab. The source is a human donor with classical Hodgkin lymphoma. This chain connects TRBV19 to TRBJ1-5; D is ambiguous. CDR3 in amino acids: CASSKREVGLYSNQPQHF. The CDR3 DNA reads TGTGCCAGTAGTAAACGGGAGGTGGGGTTGTATAGCAATCAGCCCCAGCATTTT.